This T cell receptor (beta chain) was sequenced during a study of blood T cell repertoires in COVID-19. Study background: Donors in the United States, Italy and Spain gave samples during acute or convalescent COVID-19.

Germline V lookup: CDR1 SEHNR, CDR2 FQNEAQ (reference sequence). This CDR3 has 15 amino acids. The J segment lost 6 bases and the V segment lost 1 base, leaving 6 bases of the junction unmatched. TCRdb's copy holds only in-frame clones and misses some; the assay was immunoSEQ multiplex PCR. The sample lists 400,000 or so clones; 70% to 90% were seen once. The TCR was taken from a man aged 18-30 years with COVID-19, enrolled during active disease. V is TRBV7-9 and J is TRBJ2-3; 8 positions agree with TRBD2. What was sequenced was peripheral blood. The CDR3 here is CASSLGLTGGDTQYF. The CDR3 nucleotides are TGTGCCAGCAGCTTAGGATTGACGGGAGGGGATACGCAGTATTTT.